This T cell receptor (beta chain) emerged from a study of blood T cell repertoires in COVID-19. Overall study context: Donors in the United States, Italy and Spain gave samples during acute or convalescent COVID-19.

Original processing methods: The authors estimated nucleated cell counts from reference gene primer amplification. Sequenced by immunoSEQ multiplex PCR; TCRdb stores in-frame clones only, minus some. The DNA gave D and trimming, while V, J and clone size come from that table. The sample yields a few hundred thousand clones, 80% to 90% seen once. Per germline, CDR1 KGHDR and CDR2 SFDVKD. The CDR3 is made up of 12 amino acids. Deletions cut 9 bases from V and 1 base from J, with 8 bases between. The receptor's source is a man aged 30 to 45 with acute or convalescent COVID-19. Sequenced: peripheral blood. The chain recombines TRBV24-1 with TRBJ1-1, with no clear D. The CDR3, as DNA: TGTGCCACCCCTCGGGAGAACACTGAAGCTTTCTTT. Protein product: CATPRENTEAFF.